The 32 T cell receptor beta chains given below trace back to one sample, sequenced in a study of T-cell memory formation after mild COVID-19 (dated by TCRdb to the early 2020s). Libraries were built with 5' RACE. These reads were obtained on an Illumina NovaSeq 6000. Using fastp at Q25 and MiXCR, TCRdb reprocessed the public reads and kept productive beta chains. Entries that share a CDR3 protein sequence are merged under the most common genes and DNA. For this sample there are roughly 550,000 distinct CDR3 sequences; about a fifth appear just once. In total, the top ten clones hold around 13% of the sample. The specimen sequenced was PBMCs or a T cell subset sorted from them (not recorded which). Receptors were obtained from an adult woman who had mild COVID-19 (a few samples of this study predate the infection). The sample titles of this study are shuffled in the database, so cell type and time point are left out; the donor was told from shared clones.

Many counts were recorded for this clonotype. The chain uses TRBV5-8 and TRBJ2-5, with 7 bases fitting TRBD2. Germline values: CDR1 SGHTS, CDR2 YDEGEE. The CDR3 loop spans 16 amino acids. The trim removed 2 bases at V and 4 bases at J, leaving 11 bases unmatched. In nucleotides, the CDR3 is TGTGCCAGCAGCTTCGGCGGGAGCTCAATAGGAGAGACCCAGTACTTC. It codes for CASSFGGSSIGETQYF.

In its sample, this clonotype was seen a few times. The CDR3 DNA is TGCGCCAGCAGCCAGGCCAGGTTTTTCTCTAACTATGGCTACACCTTC. This translates into CASSQARFFSNYGYTF. The chain carries TRBV4-3 and TRBJ1-2, with no clear D. Per the germline V gene, CDR1 is LGHNA and CDR2 is YSLEER. Trimming left V 3 bases short and J 0 bases short, with 14 bases between. The CDR3 runs to 16 residues.

This clonotype was seen repeatedly, ten times or more. The chain links TRBV7-8 to TRBJ2-5, with 12 bases aligning to TRBD2. V shed 4 bases, J shed 4 bases, and the junction held 4 bases outside the gene matches. CDR3 length equals 15 residues. CDR1 is SGHVS and CDR2 is FQNEAQ in the germline V gene. CDR3 in DNA: TGTGCCAGCAGCTCTAGCGGGAGGGCCAGAGAGACCCAGTACTTC. Protein product: CASSSSGRARETQYF.

This chain connects TRBV12-3 or TRBV12-4 to TRBJ1-5, with unresolved D. The CDR3 contains 17 residues. V lost 5 bases, J lost 0 bases, and 17 bases lay in between. The CDR3 sequence is CASSRRAVSPSNQPQHF. The CDR3 DNA follows: TGTGCCAGCAGTCGGAGGGCAGTCTCACCTAGCAATCAGCCCCAGCATTTT.

V gene TRBV7-9 combines with J gene TRBJ2-3, with 7 bases identical to TRBD1. The germline gives CDR1 SEHNR, CDR2 FQNEAQ (reference sequence). V shed 4 bases, J shed 5 bases, and the junction held 0 bases outside the gene matches. This CDR3 has 12 residues. CDR3 protein: CASSWDRDTQYF. CDR3 sequence (DNA): TGTGCCAGCAGCTGGGACAGAGATACGCAGTATTTT.

The gene calls are TRBV5-1 and TRBJ2-6; 13 nucleotides match TRBD2. CDR1 and CDR2 (germline): SGHRS, YFSETQ. The CDR3 runs 18 residues. J gave up 0 bases and V 4 bases, and 4 bases lay outside the gene matches. CDR3 nucleotides: TGCGCCAGCAGCCTGAGACTAGCGGGAGGCTCTGGGGCCAACGTCCTGACTTTC. This gives the protein CASSLRLAGGSGANVLTF. Together with reference TRBV5-1 and TRBJ2-6, the CDR3 gives the full variable domain: KAGVTQTPRYLIKTRGQQVTLSCSPISGHRSVSWYQQTPGQGLQFLFEYFSETQRNKGNFPGRFSGRQFSNSRSEMNVSTLELGDSALYLCASSLRLAGGSGANVLTFGAGSRLTVL.

A few counts support this clonotype. V is TRBV12-5 and J is TRBJ1-2, with D perhaps matching TRBD1 (6 bases). The CDR3 is made up of 13 amino acids. Per the germline V gene, CDR1 is LGHNT and CDR2 is FRNRAP. V was pared by 6 bases and J by 3 bases, with 11 bases between. The CDR3 sequence is CASGPDRHYGYTF. The CDR3 region has the DNA TGTGCTAGTGGCCCGGACAGACACTATGGCTACACCTTC.

This clonotype was counted a few times. The chain carries TRBV7-9 and TRBJ1-2; D is unresolved. This CDR3 is built from 14 residues. From germline, CDR1 is SEHNR and CDR2 FQNEAQ (reference sequence). The germline V and J ends were trimmed by 1 base and 5 bases, with 11 bases remaining between them. CDR3: CASSLETARYGYTF. The CDR3 bases are TGTGCCAGCAGCTTAGAGACGGCTCGATATGGCTACACCTTC.

The J gene is TRBJ1-1, the V gene TRBV3-1; D not certain. CDR1 LGHDT and CDR2 YNNKEL come from the germline V gene (reference sequence). The CDR3 runs to 17 residues. Trimming took 0 bases from V and 1 from J, leaving 15 bases between them. The CDR3 loop reads CASSQDVFADSNTEAFF. For the CDR3, the DNA is TGTGCCAGCAGCCAAGATGTTTTCGCAGACTCGAACACTGAAGCTTTCTTT. The full variable domain, its missing parts supplied by reference TRBV3-1 and TRBJ1-1, is DTAVSQTPKYLVTQMGNDKSIKCEQNLGHDTMYWYKQDSKKFLKIMFSYNNKELIINETVPNRFSPKSPDKAHLNLHINSLELGDSAVYFCASSQDVFADSNTEAFFGQGTRLTVV.

This chain uses TRBV4-1 with TRBJ2-2, with D unresolved. The CDR3 is made up of 14 amino acids. Germline V gives CDR1 MGHRA, CDR2 YSYEKL. The V and J ends lost 4 bases and 5 bases respectively, with 11 bases between them. For the CDR3, the DNA is TGCGCCAGCAGCCCACCCCGGCAGACCGGGGAGCTGTTTTTT. It specifies CASSPPRQTGELFF.

CDR3 in DNA: TGTGCCAGCAGCTACTACACGACGACAGGGTGGGGCACTGAAGCTTTCTTT. Amino acid sequence: CASSYYTTTGWGTEAFF. The V call is TRBV7-2, the J call TRBJ1-1; TRBD1 matches 7 bases. After removal of 4 bases from V and 4 bases from J, the junction contained 15 bases not matched to a gene. The CDR3 totals 17 residues. In germline, CDR1 is SGHTA, CDR2 FQGNSA.

Only a few counts were recorded for this clonotype. V is TRBV30 and J is TRBJ1-3; TRBD1 matches at 8 bases. V lost 2 bases to trimming and J lost 0 bases; unmatched junction nucleotides: 6. Per germline, CDR1 GTSNPN and CDR2 SVGIG (reference sequence). The CDR3 length is 16 residues. The CDR3, as DNA: TGTGCCTGGAGTTACGGACAGGGACCCTCTGGAAACACCATATATTTT. Protein product: CAWSYGQGPSGNTIYF.

As DNA, the CDR3 is TGTGCCAGCAGCCCCCCTACGACAGGGGGTTACGAGCAGTACTTC. It specifies CASSPPTTGGYEQYF. The chain joins TRBV28 to TRBJ2-7; 9 nucleotides line up with TRBD1. Trimming at V came to 6 bases and at J to 4 bases, leaving 10 bases not matched to a gene. This CDR3 spans 15 amino acids. Germline CDR1 reads MDHEN; CDR2 reads SYDVKM.

The chain carries TRBV6-2 or TRBV6-3 and TRBJ1-2, with TRBD1 as a possible D gene (5 bases). Germline V CDR1 and CDR2: MNHEY, SVGEGT. Trimming removed 2 bases at V and 4 bases at J, with 14 bases between. CDR3 length equals 15 residues. CDR3 nucleotide sequence: TGTGCCAGCAGTTACGATCGGGGGACCTCCTATGGCTACACCTTC. It codes for CASSYDRGTSYGYTF.

This clonotype turned up a few times. The J gene is TRBJ2-7, the V gene TRBV27; possible D gene TRBD2, 7 bases. CDR3 length: 18 amino acids. Per the germline V gene, CDR1 is MNHEY and CDR2 is SMNVEV (reference sequence). V was clipped by 3 bases and J by 6 bases, with 27 bases between them. The CDR3 region is CASSFRGIPGGGGFEQYF. In DNA, the CDR3 is TGTGCCAGCAGTTTCCGAGGGATACCCGGGGGAGGGGGTTTCGAGCAGTACTTC.

This clonotype was picked up a small number of times. The rearrangement joins TRBV7-2 to TRBJ2-7; a weak D match, TRBD2 (6 bases). Germline V gives CDR1 SGHTA, CDR2 FQGNSA. This CDR3 spans 13 amino acids. V dropped 7 bases and J dropped 6 bases, with 16 bases sitting between them. The CDR3 nucleotides are TGTGCCAGCAACTGGGACTTCCAATCCGAGCAGTACTTC. This encodes CASNWDFQSEQYF.

The chain employs TRBV5-1 and TRBJ2-1; TRBD2 is a possible D gene (6 bases). CDR1 and CDR2 (germline): SGHRS, YFSETQ. Deletions cut 1 base from V and 6 bases from J, with 17 bases between. This CDR3 has 16 residues. In DNA form, the CDR3 reads TGCGCCAGCAGCTTGAGCCCGGGAGTTTTTGGCAATGAGCAGTTCTTC. Protein sequence: CASSLSPGVFGNEQFF.

The chain joins TRBV19 to TRBJ2-2; D is undetermined. Looked up from germline, CDR1 is LNHDA and CDR2 is SQIVND (reference sequence). V was shortened by 3 bases and J by 5 bases, with 7 bases between the two germline ends. The CDR3 is 13 residues long. The CDR3 loop reads CASSMGPTGELFF. CDR3 bases: TGTGCCAGTAGTATGGGTCCTACCGGGGAGCTGTTTTTT.

The V and J genes are TRBV20-1 and TRBJ2-2; 8 nucleotides align to TRBD2. CDR1 and CDR2 from the germline V gene are DFQATT and SNEGSKA (reference sequence). V shed 6 bases, J shed 5 bases, and the junction held 5 bases outside the gene matches. This CDR3 is built from 13 residues. CDR3 protein: CSAPRLATGELFF. The CDR3 DNA follows: TGCAGTGCCCCGAGACTAGCGACCGGGGAGCTGTTTTTT.

This clonotype was seen more than once but under ten times. The rearrangement joins TRBV20-1 to TRBJ2-3, with 8 bases that match TRBD1. The CDR3 contains 11 residues. Germline trimming cut 6 bases from V and 14 bases from J; bases unmatched to any gene: 10. Germline CDR1 DFQATT, CDR2 SNEGSKA (reference sequence). This chain's CDR3 is CSALRQGPLYF. The CDR3 nucleotides are TGCAGTGCACTTCGACAGGGGCCGTTGTATTTT.

This clonotype was counted a few times. The J gene is TRBJ2-6, the V gene TRBV12-3 or TRBV12-4; TRBD1 agrees at 7 bases. There are 16 residues in the CDR3. V lost 5 bases to trimming and J lost 4 bases; unmatched junction nucleotides: 8. The CDR3 DNA reads as TGTGCCAGCAGTCCAACAGGGGTCTTCGGGGCCAACGTCCTGACTTTC. This sequence encodes CASSPTGVFGANVLTF.

The chain joins TRBV18 to TRBJ1-5; unclear D gene. This CDR3 contains 13 residues. Trimming shortened V by 2 bases and J by 5 bases, and 7 bases separated the two germline ends. Germline V gene lookup returns CDR1 KGHSH and CDR2 LQKENI. The CDR3 reads CASSPMGDQPQHF. Written as DNA, the CDR3 is TGTGCCAGCTCACCAATGGGAGATCAGCCCCAGCATTTT. Variable domain in full (rest from reference TRBV18 and TRBJ1-5): NAGVMQNPRHLVRRRGQEARLRCSPMKGHSHVYWYRQLPEEGLKFMVYLQKENIIDESGMPKERFSAEFPKEGPSILRIQQVVRGDSAAYFCASSPMGDQPQHFGDGTRLSIL.

The chain carries TRBV6-6 and TRBJ2-5, with TRBD2 matching over 8 bases. J was trimmed by 3 bases and V by 2 bases; bases with no gene match: 5. The CDR3 length is 15 residues. CDR1 is MNHNY and CDR2 is SVGAGI in the germline V gene (reference sequence). The CDR3 DNA reads as TGTGCCAGCAGTTACGGGCTAGCGGGTAAAGAGACCCAGTACTTC. Its protein product is CASSYGLAGKETQYF.

The J gene is TRBJ2-3, the V gene TRBV21-1; TRBD1 was called by the table and not checked on the DNA. TRBV21-1 represents a pseudogene. The CDR3 totals 15 residues. In DNA, the CDR3 is TGTGCCAGCAGATCGGGACAGGGGAACACAGATACGCAGTATTTT. It is translated as CASRSGQGNTDTQYF.

The chain uses TRBV19 and TRBJ1-4, with 8 nucleotides matching TRBD1. The junction had 7 bases not matched to a gene; V was cut back by 5 bases and J by 5 bases. This CDR3 has 15 amino acids. Germline loops: CDR1 LNHDA, CDR2 SQIVND (reference sequence). The CDR3 loop reads CASSERTGTNEKLFF. The CDR3 DNA reads TGTGCCAGTAGTGAGCGGACAGGGACGAATGAAAAACTGTTTTTT.

The chain carries TRBV2 and TRBJ2-1; D unresolved. Germline assignment: CDR1 SNHLY and CDR2 FYNNEI. Trimming took 0 bases from V and 5 from J, leaving 17 bases between them. The CDR3 sequence is 17 residues long. The CDR3 here is CASSEALQVGLNNEQFF. DNA for the CDR3: TGTGCCAGCAGTGAAGCGCTTCAAGTGGGGTTAAACAATGAGCAGTTCTTC.

This clonotype occurred once. The chain combines TRBV9 with TRBJ2-1; the D call may be TRBD1 or TRBD2 (5 bases each). CDR1 is SGDLS and CDR2 is YYNGEE in the germline V gene. V was pared by 4 bases and J by 6 bases, with 17 bases between. This CDR3 comprises 15 residues. CDR3 region: CASSPRDGWGNEQFF. CDR3 nucleotides: TGTGCCAGCAGCCCAAGGGACGGTTGGGGCAATGAGCAGTTCTTC.

The CDR3 sequence: CASSGRAGTDTQYF. The CDR3 DNA sequence: TGTGCCAGCAGCGGAAGGGCTGGCACAGATACGCAGTATTTT. The chain joins TRBV4-2 to TRBJ2-3; D gene uncertain. Trimming took 5 bases from V and 1 from J, leaving 10 bases between them. The CDR3 has 14 residues. Germline-derived CDR1 and CDR2 are LGHNA and YNFKEQ.

This clonotype was detected only a few times. The CDR3 spells CATSDPGQGANYGYTF. The CDR3 DNA reads as TGTGCCACCAGTGATCCGGGACAGGGGGCGAACTATGGCTACACCTTC. This chain links TRBV24-1 with TRBJ1-2, with 12 bases fitting TRBD1. With 3 bases clipped from V and 2 bases from J, the junction kept 3 bases outside the gene matches. The CDR3 has 16 amino acids. Germline-derived CDR1 and CDR2 are KGHDR and SFDVKD.

This clonotype showed up just a few times. One end of the junction is discordant with germline, which a read error may explain. CDR3 loop: CASEDHTEAFF. The CDR3 nucleotides read TGTGCCAGCGAGGATCACACCGAAGCTTTCTTT. This chain connects TRBV28 to TRBJ1-1, with D unclear. The CDR3 has 11 amino acids. Looked up from germline, CDR1 is MDHEN and CDR2 is SYDVKM.

The chain couples TRBV12-5 to TRBJ1-1, with 7 bases fitting TRBD1. Germline V gene lookup returns CDR1 LGHNT and CDR2 FRNRAP. V shed 0 bases, J shed 4 bases, and the junction held 8 bases outside the gene matches. The CDR3 extends over 16 amino acids. DNA of the CDR3: TGTGCTAGTGGTTTGGTTCCTGACAGGGTGGGCACTGAAGCTTTCTTT. Its protein product is CASGLVPDRVGTEAFF.

V usage is TRBV11-1 and J usage is TRBJ2-5, with D tentatively TRBD1 or TRBD2 (6 bases each). This CDR3 has 17 residues. Germline CDR1 and CDR2: SGHAT and FQDESV (reference sequence). V was clipped by 3 bases and J by 5 bases, with 22 bases between them. CDR3 nucleotides: TGTGCCAGCAGCTTGAGAGGAGGGGGGAGCGTCAGGGAGACCCAGTACTTC. It translates to CASSLRGGGSVRETQYF.